Presented here are 10 T cell receptor beta chains from one specimen sequenced in a study of CD4 T cells in relation to SARS-CoV-2 and coronaviruses. TCRdb keeps only in-frame clones here, not all; method: immunoSEQ multiplex PCR. The sample contains roughly 28,000 clones, around 73% of which appear only once. No antigen has been identified for these receptors. Unexposed donor CD4+ T cells date from about 2010-2018, before the COVID-19 pandemic. After about 10 days of culture, CD4+ T cells were isolated. The sequenced material came from CD4+ T cells from PBMCs, cultured in vitro. The receptors derive from a human donor in good health.

Only a few counts were recorded for this clone. The genes are TRBV4-1 and TRBJ2-5; 10 bases map to TRBD2. CDR1 is MGHRA, CDR2 YSYEKL, per germline. The CDR3 is 16 amino acids. With 3 bases clipped from V and 4 bases from J, the junction kept 8 bases outside the gene matches. The CDR3 loop is CASSQETSGWTETQYF. In DNA, the CDR3 is TGCGCCAGCAGCCAGGAGACTAGCGGGTGGACAGAGACCCAGTACTTC.

In DNA, the CDR3 is TGTGCCAGCAGCTTAGTCCTTTTGGGAGGCCCTTCTAGCACAGATACGCAGTATTTT. Encoded protein: CASSLVLLGGPSSTDTQYF. The chain uses TRBV7-9 and TRBJ2-3; D possibly corresponds to TRBD2 (6 bases). CDR3 length equals 19 residues. The V and J ends lost 1 base and 0 bases respectively, with 20 bases between them. Per the germline V gene, CDR1 is SEHNR and CDR2 is FQNEAQ (reference sequence).

This chain's CDR3 is CAWTGGEWANEQFF. CDR3 coding DNA: TGTGCCTGGACAGGAGGGGAGTGGGCAAATGAGCAGTTCTTC. The rearrangement joins TRBV30 to TRBJ2-1; a weak D match, TRBD2 (6 bases). The germline V and J ends were trimmed by 4 bases and 7 bases, with 17 bases remaining between them. The CDR3 extends over 14 amino acids. Germline CDR1 is GTSNPN and CDR2 is SVGIG (reference sequence).

The chain is built from TRBV30 and TRBJ1-3; D is ambiguous. The V and J ends lost 1 base and 4 bases respectively, with 2 bases between them. The CDR3 runs 11 residues. Per germline, CDR1 GTSNPN and CDR2 SVGIG (reference sequence). CDR3 in DNA: TGTGCCTGGAGTGGGGGAAACACCATATATTTT. Translated, it gives CAWSGGNTIYF.

This clone is large. V usage is TRBV4-3 and J usage is TRBJ2-1, with 8 bases lining up with TRBD2. The V gene's germline CDR1 is LGHNA and CDR2 YSLEER. Trimming removed 0 bases from V and 9 bases from J; junction bases left unmatched: 10. The CDR3 runs 16 residues. This CDR3 reads CASSQEGTRPVGEQFF. CDR3 nucleotides: TGCGCCAGCAGCCAAGAAGGGACTAGGCCCGTGGGTGAGCAGTTCTTC.

This clone was picked up one time. This chain joins TRBV4-1 and TRBJ2-6; perhaps TRBD1 as D (5 bases). V lost 3 bases and J lost 0, with 18 bases in between. The germline CDR1 and CDR2 sequences are MGHRA and YSYEKL. CDR3 length: 19 amino acids. The DNA of the CDR3 is TGCGCCAGCAGCCAGTTCGTAAGACAGCTATTCTCTGGGGCCAACGTCCTGACTTTC. This translates into CASSQFVRQLFSGANVLTF.

The chain is built from TRBV10-3 and TRBJ2-2, with TRBD2 identical over 11 bases. V shed 9 bases, J shed 2 bases, and the junction held 5 bases outside the gene matches. The CDR3 has 15 amino acids. Germline CDR1 is ENHRY and CDR2 is SYGVKD. DNA of the CDR3: TGTGCCATTGATAGCGGGAGGGCCAACACCGGGGAGCTGTTTTTT. Translated: CAIDSGRANTGELFF.

The chain uses TRBV5-1 and TRBJ1-1, with D perhaps TRBD1 (5 bases). The CDR3 contains 15 residues. Germline V gene sequence: CDR1 SGHRS, CDR2 YFSETQ. Trimming left V 0 bases short and J 9 bases short, with 18 bases between. CDR3: CASSLAGISNQKAFF. CDR3 in DNA: TGCGCCAGCAGCTTGGCAGGGATTTCCAACCAAAAAGCTTTCTTT. The full variable domain, completed using reference TRBV5-1 and TRBJ1-1, is KAGVTQTPRYLIKTRGQQVTLSCSPISGHRSVSWYQQTPGQGLQFLFEYFSETQRNKGNFPGRFSGRQFSNSRSEMNVSTLELGDSALYLCASSLAGISNQKAFFGQGTRLTVV.

The CDR3 DNA reads TGTGCCAGCAGCCCCGTAAGGATTTTCGGTGGCTACACCTTC. Its translation: CASSPVRIFGGYTF. The chain is built from TRBV7-8 and TRBJ1-2, with no clear D. V dropped 5 bases and J dropped 7 bases, with 17 bases sitting between them. CDR1 is SGHVS, CDR2 FQNEAQ, per germline. The CDR3 spans 14 residues. Using reference TRBV7-8 and TRBJ1-2 for the parts outside the CDR3, the full variable domain is GAGVSQSPRYKVAKRGQDVALRCDPISGHVSLFWYQQALGQGPEFLTYFQNEAQLDKSGLPSDRFFAERPEGSVSTLKIQRTQQEDSAVYLCASSPVRIFGGYTFGSGTRLTVV.

This clone was picked up a small number of times. The chain carries TRBV19 and TRBJ2-7; tentative D call: TRBD2 (5 bases). V dropped 5 bases and J dropped 0 bases, with 11 bases sitting between them. This CDR3 spans 14 amino acids. Germline V lookup: CDR1 LNHDA, CDR2 SQIVND (reference sequence). Written as DNA, the CDR3 is TGTGCCAGTAGTGAGAGCGGATTCTCCTACGAGCAGTACTTC. It specifies CASSESGFSYEQYF.